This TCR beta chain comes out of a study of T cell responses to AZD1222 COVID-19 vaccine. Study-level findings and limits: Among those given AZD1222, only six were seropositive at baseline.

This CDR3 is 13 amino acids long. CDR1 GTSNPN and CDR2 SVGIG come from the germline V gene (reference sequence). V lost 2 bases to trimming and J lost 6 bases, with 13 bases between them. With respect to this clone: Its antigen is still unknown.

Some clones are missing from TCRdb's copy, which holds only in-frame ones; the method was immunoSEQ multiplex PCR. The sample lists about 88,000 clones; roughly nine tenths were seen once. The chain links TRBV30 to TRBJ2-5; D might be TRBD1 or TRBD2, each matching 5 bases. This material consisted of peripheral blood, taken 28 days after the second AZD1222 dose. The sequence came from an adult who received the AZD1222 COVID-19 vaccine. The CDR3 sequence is CAWSPGPTKTQYF. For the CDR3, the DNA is TGTGCCTGGAGTCCGGGACCAACGAAGACCCAGTACTTC.